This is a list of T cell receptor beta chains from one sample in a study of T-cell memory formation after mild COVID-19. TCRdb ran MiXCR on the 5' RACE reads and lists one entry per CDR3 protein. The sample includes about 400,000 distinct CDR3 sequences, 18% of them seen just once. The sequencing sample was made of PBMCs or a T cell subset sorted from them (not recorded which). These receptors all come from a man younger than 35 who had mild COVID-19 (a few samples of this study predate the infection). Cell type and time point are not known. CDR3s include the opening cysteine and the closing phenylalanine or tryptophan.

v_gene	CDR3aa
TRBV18	CASSHSEGNTEAFF
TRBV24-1	CATSDGLGEAFF
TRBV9	CASSVILPQGTQYF
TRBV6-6	CASRMDGTSNQPQHF
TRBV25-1	CASSEGGTVSNNEQFF
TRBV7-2	CASSSRLGGQETQYF
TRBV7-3	CASSLDRVATGELFF
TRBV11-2	CASSFLNSGANVLTF
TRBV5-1	CASSLWDPSLVNEQFF
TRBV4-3	CASSQSRNTGELFF
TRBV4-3	CASSQEVPGPAYEQYF
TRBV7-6	CASSPAGGVNEQFF
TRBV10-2	CATRLAGALNTGELFF
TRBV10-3	CAISDMSQETQYF
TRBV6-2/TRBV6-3	CASSSLASNQPQHF
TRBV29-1	CSVEVRENQPQHF
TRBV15	CATSMTAVYSNQPQHF
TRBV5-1	CASSLGGTASYEQFF
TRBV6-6	CASTNIYSGGLKNIQYF
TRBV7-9	CASSPGGVYGYTF
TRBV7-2	CASSPKRGAIFNEQFF
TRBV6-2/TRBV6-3	CASSYSLTSWPNEQFF
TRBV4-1	CASSPRDRGMNNEAFF
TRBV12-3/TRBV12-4	CASLTRGRWDEQFF
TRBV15	CATSRDAGDSYEQYF
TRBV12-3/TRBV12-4	CASKQGAKETQYF
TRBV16	CASSRRIVANEKLFF
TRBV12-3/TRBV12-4	CASSPGPSLQHF
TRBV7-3	CASSPRLAPGELFF
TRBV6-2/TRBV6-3	CASSRGAGGANVLTF
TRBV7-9	CASSLASRLETQYF